This record covers a single T cell receptor (beta chain). Its antigen has not been determined. No much larger clone is present one base from it, and per-base qualities are unavailable. This specimen comes from a study of CD8 T cells in Susac syndrome (dated by TCRdb to about 2019). For the study in its entirety: Whether CD8+ T cell activation and differentiation in Susac syndrome was antigen driven was tested using repertoire sequencing. Points the paper makes about the study in general: The number of individuals in the TCR sequencing and HLA analysis was acknowledged as relatively small.

Peripheral blood CD8+ and CD4+ T cells from healthy donors, Susac syndrome patients and multiple sclerosis patients were profiled using high-throughput TCR beta sequencing. The multiple sclerosis controls were treatment-naive patients whose relapsing-remitting disease, either stable or active, fulfilled the revised McDonald criteria. CD8+ TEMRA cells were enriched by FACS, while bulk CD8+ and CD4+ T cells were purified by magnetic negative isolation. Blood was collected in EDTA tubes and processed within 24 hours, with PBMCs isolated through density gradient centrifugation. PBMCs intended for TCR sequencing were cryopreserved in liquid nitrogen and were subsequently thawed in a 37 degrees C water bath. Purity of sorted or isolated CD4+, CD8+ and CD8+ TEMRA cells was at least 90%. Reading the germline V gene gives CDR1 SGHTA and CDR2 FQGNSA. The CDR3, cysteine through phenylalanine, is 12 amino acids long. Here the CDR3 DNA is all that survives: 36 bases in frame from base 1. V gives up 3 bases and J gives up 10 bases, and the segment between their germline ends measures 10 bases.

RNA was extracted using the RNeasy kit, and roughly 0.45 to 1 microgram was reverse transcribed with random hexamers. The immunoSEQ multiplex PCR assay, covering 54 Vbeta and 13 Jbeta segments, was used to amplify TCR beta CDR3 regions. PCR amplification bias was corrected by using a synthetic template baseline for primer optimization and computational correction. The study's own analysis went as follows. Reads were annotated to V, D and J genes according to IMGT and were analyzed with immunoSEQ Analyzer, with only productive sequences retained. Clonality was calculated as one minus the Shannon entropy normalized by log2 of the number of productive unique sequences. Public and private clones were assessed among the 100 most prevalent clones of each patient and control. Clones were defined as Susac-specific if absent from the healthy and MS cohorts, from 900 to 1,200 published viral clones and from other ImmuneACCESS disease sequences. TCRdb passed the public sequencing reads through fastp at Q25 and MiXCR, retaining productive beta sequences. When rows share a CDR3 protein, they turn into one entry using the most common DNA and genes. TCRdb's processing, not the study's, gives the V and J calls here. For this sample the table gives about 250,000 distinct CDR3 sequences, of which 93% were detected only once. Roughly 0.07% of the sample comes from the top ten.

This clonotype originated in a human donor with multiple sclerosis. This chain joins TRBV7-2 to TRBJ2-1, with the D gene call left open. Sequenced sample: CD4+ T cells from PBMCs. The nucleotide sequence is TGTGCCAGCAGCTTGGGCCTACACGAGCAGTTCTTC. It codes for CASSLGLHEQFF.